The 17 T cell receptor beta chains given below trace back to one sample, sequenced in a study of response to subunit inactivated influenza vaccine. In TCRdb, the RT-PCR reads were re-called with MiXCR into one record per CDR3 protein. The profile covers about 700,000 distinct CDR3 sequences, with roughly 14% appearing a single time and 5.5% to 7% taken by the ten largest. The source material was PBMCs from blood, sampled 14 days before vaccination. Receptors originate from a man aged 50 to 59 who received an inactivated influenza vaccine.

This chain links TRBV4-2 with TRBJ2-7, with D possibly being TRBD2 (5 bases). Germline values: CDR1 LGHNA, CDR2 YNFKEQ. The CDR3 runs 15 residues. Deletions cut 1 base from V and 6 bases from J, with 16 bases between. DNA of the CDR3: TGTGCCAGCAGCCAAGGATACGGAAGGAGCGGCGAGCAGTACTTC. Amino acid sequence: CASSQGYGRSGEQYF.

This clonotype was counted only a few times. The rearrangement uses TRBV11-2 and TRBJ2-7; TRBD1 matches at 10 bases. Trimming at V came to 5 bases and at J to 5 bases, leaving 9 bases not matched to a gene. This CDR3 region has 15 residues. The V gene's germline CDR1 is SGHAT and CDR2 FQNNGV. CDR3 protein: CASSQDRGRINEQYF. CDR3 DNA: TGTGCCAGCAGCCAAGACAGGGGGCGAATAAACGAGCAGTACTTC.

This clonotype was seen more than once but under ten times. The chain carries TRBV7-8 and TRBJ2-7; 7 nucleotides agree with TRBD2. The CDR3 consists of 15 residues. The V gene's germline CDR1 is SGHVS and CDR2 FQNEAQ. J gave up 5 bases and V 1 base, and 8 bases lay outside the gene matches. The CDR3 reads CASSLGRAGVHEQYF. The DNA for the CDR3 is TGTGCCAGCAGCTTAGGTCGTGCGGGGGTTCACGAGCAGTACTTC.

The table lists this clonotype with a few counts. This chain uses TRBV11-2 with TRBJ2-2; no definite D call. Germline V CDR1 and CDR2: SGHAT, FQNNGV. Trimming took 3 bases from V and 3 from J, leaving 8 bases between them. The CDR3 loop spans 14 amino acids. The CDR3 loop reads CASSFGQDTGELFF. The CDR3 region has the DNA TGTGCCAGCAGCTTCGGGCAGGACACCGGGGAGCTGTTTTTT. Supplemented by reference TRBV11-2 and TRBJ2-2, the full variable domain reads EAGVAQSPRYKIIEKRQSVAFWCNPISGHATLYWYQQILGQGPKLLIQFQNNGVVDDSQLPKDRFSAERLKGVDSTLKIQPAKLEDSAVYLCASSFGQDTGELFFGEGSRLTVL.

This clonotype was detected many times. The genes are TRBV6-2 or TRBV6-3 and TRBJ1-5; D might be TRBD1 (5 bases). Trimming stripped 0 bases from V and 9 bases from J, with 12 bases between. This CDR3 has 14 amino acids. Germline V gene lookup returns CDR1 MNHEY and CDR2 SVGEGT. CDR3 bases: TGTGCCAGCAGTTACTCCCCCGGGACCGGGCCCCAGCATTTT. The encoded protein is CASSYSPGTGPQHF.

Ten or more counts support this clonotype. The chain is built from TRBV7-8 and TRBJ2-5; no clear D gene. Deletions cut 1 base from V and 3 bases from J, with 9 bases between. CDR1 SGHVS and CDR2 FQNEAQ come from the germline V gene. CDR3 length equals 14 residues. CDR3 amino acids: CASSLGFGKETQYF. In DNA form, the CDR3 reads TGTGCCAGCAGCTTAGGTTTTGGGAAAGAGACCCAGTACTTC. The full variable domain, in which reference TRBV7-8 and TRBJ2-5 provide the parts outside the CDR3, is GAGVSQSPRYKVAKRGQDVALRCDPISGHVSLFWYQQALGQGPEFLTYFQNEAQLDKSGLPSDRFFAERPEGSVSTLKIQRTQQEDSAVYLCASSLGFGKETQYFGPGTRLLVL.

The chain combines TRBV29-1 with TRBJ2-2; the D call may be TRBD1 or TRBD2 (6 bases each). The V and J ends lost 3 bases and 5 bases respectively, with 16 bases between them. This CDR3 has 15 residues. Germline CDR1 reads SQVTM; CDR2 reads ANQGSEA. Here the CDR3 DNA reads TGCAGCGTTGAGCTTCCCCGGGGGCGAACCGGGGAGCTGTTTTTT. Amino acids: CSVELPRGRTGELFF.

This clonotype turned up a few times. The chain carries TRBV20-1 and TRBJ2-2, with TRBD2 identical over 10 bases. CDR1 and CDR2 (germline): DFQATT, SNEGSKA (reference sequence). This CDR3 region has 15 residues. V trimming: 3 bases; J trimming: 6 bases; junction bases outside the gene matches: 7. CDR3 protein: CSASSPLAGAGELFF. CDR3 nucleotides: TGCAGTGCTAGTAGTCCGCTAGCGGGAGCCGGGGAGCTGTTTTTT.

This clonotype was observed a handful of times. The V gene is TRBV9, the J gene TRBJ2-6; D is ambiguous. CDR1 and CDR2 (germline): SGDLS, YYNGEE. This CDR3 contains 14 residues. V lost 0 bases to trimming and J lost 1 base, with 2 bases between them. The CDR3 DNA reads as TGTGCCAGCAGCGTAGTTTCTGGGGCCAACGTCCTGACTTTC. It encodes CASSVVSGANVLTF.

In this sample, this clonotype turned up many times. The chain recombines TRBV5-1 with TRBJ2-3; D remains unclear. Trimming removed 0 bases from V and 4 bases from J, with 12 bases in between. CDR3 size: 15 residues. Germline CDR1 is SGHRS and CDR2 is YFSETQ. The CDR3 nucleotides read TGCGCCAGCAGCTTGGCCTTCCGAGCCGCAGATACGCAGTATTTT. Translating gives CASSLAFRAADTQYF.

This clonotype was recorded at least ten times. The chain joins TRBV3-1 to TRBJ1-5; D is unresolved. The CDR3 consists of 13 residues. V lost 3 bases and J lost 5, with 8 bases in between. Germline V CDR1 and CDR2: LGHDT, YNNKEL (reference sequence). CDR3 loop: CASSQVPDQPQHF. CDR3 in DNA: TGTGCCAGCAGCCAGGTTCCGGATCAGCCCCAGCATTTT.

This clonotype has ten or more counts. The chain recombines TRBV2 with TRBJ2-3, with 14 nucleotides matching TRBD2. Trimming removed 6 bases from V and 0 bases from J; junction bases left unmatched: 11. The germline CDR1 and CDR2 sequences are SNHLY and FYNNEI. This CDR3 comprises 19 residues. The CDR3 bases are TGTGCCAGCAGCTGGCCCGGGACTAGCGGGGGATTTAGCACAGATACGCAGTATTTT. This codes for CASSWPGTSGGFSTDTQYF.

This clonotype is a singleton in its sample. The V and J genes are TRBV5-1 and TRBJ2-5, with D hard to call. The CDR3 sequence is 13 residues long. CDR1 and CDR2 from the germline V gene are SGHRS and YFSETQ. Trimming took off 5 bases at V and 2 bases at J, with 10 bases between the two ends. Here the CDR3 reads CASSPVKQETQYF. The DNA for the CDR3 is TGCGCCAGCAGTCCCGTAAAACAAGAGACCCAGTACTTC.

This clonotype was observed at least ten times. The chain uses TRBV12-3 or TRBV12-4 and TRBJ1-5; no firm D call. Trimming cost V 1 base and J 5 bases, with 9 bases left between them. The CDR3 sequence is 14 residues long. The CDR3 nucleotides are TGTGCCAGCAGTTTAGGGACGGGCTATCAGCCCCAGCATTTT. Protein sequence: CASSLGTGYQPQHF.

The chain recombines TRBV6-2 or TRBV6-3 with TRBJ2-2; 8 nucleotides align to TRBD2. J gave up 1 base and V 4 bases, and 5 bases lay outside the gene matches. Germline-derived CDR1 and CDR2 are MNHEY and SVGEGT. This CDR3 contains 16 residues. In nucleotides, the CDR3 is TGTGCCAGCAGTTTCGGACTAGCTGTGAACACCGGGGAGCTGTTTTTT. Its translation: CASSFGLAVNTGELFF.

The gene calls are TRBV5-1 and TRBJ2-7; no reliable D call. Per germline, CDR1 SGHRS and CDR2 YFSETQ. This CDR3 has 12 residues. Trimming removed 4 bases from V and 2 bases from J, with 7 bases in between. The CDR3 sequence is CASSDTTYEQYF. The CDR3 DNA sequence: TGCGCCAGCAGCGACACTACCTACGAGCAGTACTTC. Filled out from reference TRBV5-1 and TRBJ2-7, the complete variable domain reads KAGVTQTPRYLIKTRGQQVTLSCSPISGHRSVSWYQQTPGQGLQFLFEYFSETQRNKGNFPGRFSGRQFSNSRSEMNVSTLELGDSALYLCASSDTTYEQYFGPGTRLTVT.

This clonotype was counted between two and nine times. The genes are TRBV2 and TRBJ2-7, with TRBD2 matching 7 bases. J gave up 7 bases and V 6 bases, and 12 bases lay outside the gene matches. The CDR3 length is 14 residues. Germline CDR1 is SNHLY and CDR2 is FYNNEI. The CDR3 region has the DNA TGTGCCAGCAGCCAAACGACCGGGGGGTGGGAGCAGTACTTC. Translating it yields CASSQTTGGWEQYF.